The 12 T cell receptor beta chains given below trace back to one sample, sequenced in a study of CD8+CD57+ T cells in acquired aplastic anemia. Using genomic DNA as the template, TCR beta VDJ and CDR3 profiling was carried out. TCRdb fed the reads into MiXCR, producing one record per CDR3 protein. Here the sample spans fewer than 70,000 distinct CDR3 sequences, roughly half being singletons. The sample comprised sorted CD4+, CD8+, or CD8+CD57+ T cells (not recorded which) from PBMCs. Receptors were obtained from a human donor in good health, serving as a control.

The chain carries TRBV2 and TRBJ1-1, with D unresolved. V was clipped by 3 bases and J by 6 bases, with 17 bases between them. Germline V gives CDR1 SNHLY, CDR2 FYNNEI. CDR3 length: 15 residues. The CDR3 nucleotides are TGTGCCAGCAGTGACATCCCGGGGATCCCAGCTGAAGCTTTCTTT. It yields the protein CASSDIPGIPAEAFF.

This clonotype was seen ten or more times. The J gene is TRBJ1-4, the V gene TRBV2; TRBD1 matches at 7 bases. The ends lost 4 bases at V and 7 bases at J; junction bases unmatched: 12. The CDR3 runs to 16 residues. Germline V gives CDR1 SNHLY, CDR2 FYNNEI. CDR3 bases: TGTGCCAGCAGTGTTACCCGACAGGGAGGGAGTGAAAAACTGTTTTTT. This sequence encodes CASSVTRQGGSEKLFF.

The rearrangement links TRBV19 to TRBJ2-1; D may match TRBD1 or TRBD2 (5 bases each). The CDR3 is 12 amino acids. V was trimmed by 2 bases and J by 15 bases, leaving 14 bases between them. Germline loops: CDR1 LNHDA, CDR2 SQIVND (reference sequence). Here the CDR3 DNA reads TGTGCCAGTAGTATATTAGAGGGGTACCGGTTCTTC. It specifies CASSILEGYRFF.

The chain recombines TRBV7-2 with TRBJ1-5; the D is unclear. The V and J ends lost 0 bases and 9 bases respectively, with 12 bases between them. The CDR3 totals 14 residues. Germline loops: CDR1 SGHTA, CDR2 FQGNSA. CDR3 sequence: CASSLASTPLPQHF. As DNA, the CDR3 is TGTGCCAGCAGCTTAGCGTCCACACCCCTGCCCCAGCATTTT.

This clonotype was seen repeatedly, ten times or more. V usage is TRBV12-3 or TRBV12-4 and J usage is TRBJ2-1, with D tentatively TRBD1 (5 bases). The CDR3 consists of 14 residues. Deletions cut 7 bases from V and 0 bases from J, with 10 bases between. This chain's CDR3 is CASTEGASYNEQFF. DNA for the CDR3: TGTGCCAGCACCGAAGGGGCCTCCTACAATGAGCAGTTCTTC.

The V call is TRBV5-3, the J call TRBJ2-3; TRBD2 matches 8 bases. Being an ORF, TRBV5-3 has a function that is uncertain. V trimming: 10 bases; J trimming: 4 bases; junction bases outside the gene matches: 11. This CDR3 region has 14 residues. The CDR3 reads CAWGGRAGADTQYF. The CDR3 DNA is TGTGCCTGGGGAGGGAGAGCGGGAGCAGATACGCAGTATTTT.

This clonotype was seen many times. The CDR3 is CASSPPWGASIYEQYF. DNA of the CDR3: TGCGCCAGCAGCCCACCATGGGGAGCGAGTATTTACGAGCAGTACTTC. The chain joins TRBV4-1 to TRBJ2-7; maybe TRBD2 (5 bases). V was cut by 4 bases and J by 4 bases, with 20 bases left in between. Germline V gene data show CDR1 as MGHRA and CDR2 as YSYEKL. The CDR3 sequence is 16 residues long.

J is TRBJ2-6 and V is TRBV10-3, with D perhaps matching TRBD2 (6 bases). V lost 6 bases to trimming and J lost 4 bases, with 10 bases between them. Germline V gene lookup returns CDR1 ENHRY and CDR2 SYGVKD. The CDR3 runs 14 residues. CDR3 amino acids: CAIRGGDGANVLTF. The CDR3 bases are TGTGCCATCAGGGGGGGTGACGGGGCCAACGTCCTGACTTTC.

The chain is built from TRBV2 and TRBJ1-2; no clear D. The ends were cut back, 7 bases at V and 4 bases at J, with 13 bases in the middle. Germline CDR1 SNHLY, CDR2 FYNNEI. The CDR3 extends over 13 amino acids. The CDR3: CASTVGQRYGYTF. CDR3 coding DNA: TGTGCCAGCACCGTCGGGCAGCGCTATGGCTACACCTTC.

By share, this clonotype ranks as medium-sized. This chain uses TRBV7-9 with TRBJ2-7; no clear D gene. V was pared by 5 bases and J by 3 bases, with 8 bases between. Germline V lookup: CDR1 SEHNR, CDR2 FQNEAQ (reference sequence). The CDR3 has 12 residues. The chain's CDR3 is CASSPDIYEQYF. For the CDR3, the DNA is TGTGCCAGCAGCCCTGACATCTACGAGCAGTACTTC.

Notes on this clonotype: This may be a read error: a much more frequent sequence differs by one nucleotide. The rearrangement links TRBV7-8 to TRBJ1-6; D remains ambiguous. CDR3 length equals 15 residues. V was clipped by 2 bases and J by 5 bases, with 10 bases between them. Germline V gene data show CDR1 as SGHVS and CDR2 as FQNEAQ. The CDR3 bases are TGTGCCAGCAGCTTAATTGGCGGTAATAATTCACCCCTCCACTTT. Its protein product is CASSLIGGNNSPLHF.

The chain recombines TRBV2 with TRBJ1-5, with TRBD1 matching over 9 bases. There are 14 residues in the CDR3. The junction had 7 bases not matched to a gene; V was cut back by 7 bases and J by 6 bases. Germline V gene data show CDR1 as SNHLY and CDR2 as FYNNEI. This CDR3 is CASTLGQGGQPQHF. CDR3 DNA sequence: TGTGCCAGCACCCTGGGACAGGGTGGTCAGCCCCAGCATTTT. Complete variable domain (other parts from reference TRBV2 and TRBJ1-5): EPEVTQTPSHQVTQMGQEVILRCVPISNHLYFYWYRQILGQKVEFLVSFYNNEISEKSEIFDDQFSVERPDGSNFTLKIRSTKLEDSAMYFCASTLGQGGQPQHFGDGTRLSIL.